This is a list of T cell receptor beta chains from one sample in a study of cytomegalovirus exposure and HLA in healthy donors. Clones were sequenced by immunoSEQ multiplex PCR, and TCRdb holds only the in-frame ones, with some missing. The table includes around 130,000 clones, approximately 8.6% detected once. The material sequenced was PBMCs. All receptors derive from a woman in her thirties or forties in good health and CMV-seropositive. Each CDR3 is given with its conserved first and last residue. The D gene is left open where the match is weak. Size is omitted from some rows. Given values are once, few, many or a class for expanded clones.

v_call,clone_size,d_call,j_call,cdr3_aa,cdr3_nt
TRBV30,.,TRBD1,TRBJ2-7,CAWRADRGYEQYF,TGTGCCTGGAGGGCCGACAGGGGATACGAGCAGTACTTC
TRBV28,few,.,TRBJ1-2,CASSQVRLDRPPYGYTF,TGTGCCAGCAGTCAGGTGAGATTGGACAGACCACCCTATGGCTACACCTTC
TRBV11-3,.,.,TRBJ1-1,CASSLDGGGPAFF,TGTGCCAGCAGCTTAGATGGCGGGGGGCCAGCTTTCTTT
TRBV27,.,.,TRBJ2-1,CASSVLVSPGNEQFF,TGTGCCAGCAGTGTATTAGTCTCACCAGGCAATGAGCAGTTCTTC
TRBV5-1,.,TRBD2,TRBJ2-1,CASSFYGTSGAMNNEQFF,TGCGCCAGCAGCTTTTATGGGACTAGCGGGGCAATGAACAATGAGCAGTTCTTC
TRBV30,.,.,TRBJ2-7,CAWSVLYEQYF,TGTGCCTGGAGTGTACTTTACGAGCAGTACTTC
TRBV28,.,.,TRBJ1-1,CASTKPPGIPEAFF,TGTGCCAGCACCAAACCCCCAGGGATACCTGAAGCTTTCTTT
TRBV6-5,few,TRBD1,TRBJ2-1,CASRSGTGAYNEQFF,TGTGCCAGCAGGTCCGGGACAGGGGCCTACAATGAGCAGTTCTTC
TRBV5-1,few,.,TRBJ1-2,CASSFTGNGYTF,TGCGCCAGCAGCTTTACGGGGAATGGCTACACCTTC
TRBV5-4,.,.,TRBJ2-5,CASTRAQGIGEETQYF,TGTGCCAGCACTCGGGCCCAGGGCATAGGCGAAGAGACCCAGTACTTC
TRBV5-4,.,TRBD1,TRBJ2-5,CASSFFEGATQYF,TGTGCCAGCAGCTTTTTCGAGGGGGCAACCCAGTACTTC
TRBV30,few,.,TRBJ1-5,CAWGGTSQPQHF,TGTGCCTGGGGGGGGACCTCTCAGCCCCAGCATTTT
TRBV11-2,.,.,TRBJ2-2,CASSLERVEGGLAGELFF,TGTGCCAGCAGCTTAGAAAGAGTGGAAGGGGGTCTGGCCGGGGAGCTGTTTTTT
TRBV7-6,.,.,TRBJ1-2,CASSLDVNNYGYTF,TGTGCCAGCAGCTTAGATGTCAATAACTATGGCTACACCTTC
TRBV5-5,.,TRBD1,TRBJ2-7,CASSPGQILGSYEQYF,TGTGCCAGCAGCCCGGGACAGATTCTCGGCTCCTACGAGCAGTACTTC
TRBV28,.,.,TRBJ2-5,CASSIGGARETQYF,TGTGCCAGCAGTATAGGGGGGGCGCGGGAGACCCAGTACTTC
TRBV28,.,.,TRBJ1-5,CASSSWSDRNSNQPQHF,TGTGCCAGCAGTTCCTGGTCCGACAGGAATAGCAATCAGCCCCAGCATTTT
TRBV7-9,few,.,TRBJ1-1,CASSRGRGEAFF,TGTGCCAGCAGCCGAGGGAGGGGTGAAGCTTTCTTT